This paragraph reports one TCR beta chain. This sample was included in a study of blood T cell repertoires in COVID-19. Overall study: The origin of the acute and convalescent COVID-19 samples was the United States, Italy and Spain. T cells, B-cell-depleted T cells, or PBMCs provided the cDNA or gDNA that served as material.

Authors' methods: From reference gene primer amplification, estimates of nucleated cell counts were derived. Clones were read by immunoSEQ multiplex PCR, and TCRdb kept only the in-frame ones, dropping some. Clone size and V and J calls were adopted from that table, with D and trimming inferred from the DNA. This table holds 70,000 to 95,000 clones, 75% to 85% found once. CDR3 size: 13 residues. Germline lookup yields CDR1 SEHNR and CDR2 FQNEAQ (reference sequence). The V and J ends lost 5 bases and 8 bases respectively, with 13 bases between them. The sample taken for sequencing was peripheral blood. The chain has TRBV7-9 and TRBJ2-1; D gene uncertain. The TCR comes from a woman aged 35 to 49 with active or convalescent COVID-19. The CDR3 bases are TGTGCCAGCAGCCGACCTTCCCGGGATGAGCAGTTCTTC. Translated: CASSRPSRDEQFF. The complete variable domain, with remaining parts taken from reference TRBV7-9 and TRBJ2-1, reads DTGVSQNPRHKITKRGQNVTFRCDPISEHNRLYWYRQTLGQGPEFLTYFQNEAQLEKSRLLSDRFSAERPKGSFSTLEIQRTEQGDSAMYLCASSRPSRDEQFFGPGTRLTVL.